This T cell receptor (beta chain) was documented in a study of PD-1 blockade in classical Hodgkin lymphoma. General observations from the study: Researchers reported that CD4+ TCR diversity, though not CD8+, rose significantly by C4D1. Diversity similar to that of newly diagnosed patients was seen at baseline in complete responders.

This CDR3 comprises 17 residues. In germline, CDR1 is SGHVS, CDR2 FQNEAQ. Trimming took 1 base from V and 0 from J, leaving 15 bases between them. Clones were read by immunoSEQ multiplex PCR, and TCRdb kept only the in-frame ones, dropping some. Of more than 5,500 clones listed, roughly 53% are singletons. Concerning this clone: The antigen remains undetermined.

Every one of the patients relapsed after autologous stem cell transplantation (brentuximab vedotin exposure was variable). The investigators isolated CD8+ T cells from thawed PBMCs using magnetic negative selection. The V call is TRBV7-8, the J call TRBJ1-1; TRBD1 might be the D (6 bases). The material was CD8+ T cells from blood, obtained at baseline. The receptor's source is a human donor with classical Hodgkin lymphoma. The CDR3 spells CASSLGRGLGLNTEAFF. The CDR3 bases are TGTGCCAGCAGCTTAGGCCGGGGGCTCGGTTTGAACACTGAAGCTTTCTTT.